This passage covers 30 T cell receptor beta chains from one sample sequenced in a study of shared clonotypes between healthy human individuals. Generated by immunoSEQ multiplex PCR, the TCRdb table keeps only in-frame clones and is missing some. The top ten hold roughly 0.13% of the sample, which has about 2.4 million clones, approximately 90% seen once. Sequencing was performed on naive CD4+ T cells sorted from blood. As to subset: CD45RA+ positively selected. These receptors originate from a man younger than 35 in good health.

Here the CDR3 DNA reads TGTGCCAGCAGACAAGTGGGGGCTGGTGAAAAACTGTTTTTT. Translated, it gives CASRQVGAGEKLFF. The chain employs TRBV6-1 and TRBJ1-4; D is perhaps TRBD1 (6 bases). The V gene's germline CDR1 is MNHNS and CDR2 SASEGT. The length of the CDR3 is 14 residues. V lost 6 bases and J 7 bases, leaving 15 bases between the germline ends.

The chain is built from TRBV30 and TRBJ1-6; 9 nucleotides align to TRBD1. Germline CDR1 GTSNPN, CDR2 SVGIG (reference sequence). Trimming took 4 bases from V and 5 from J; bases not matched to a gene: 9. The CDR3 loop spans 16 amino acids. The CDR3 sequence: CAWKGGTGNNNSPLHF. CDR3 DNA: TGTGCCTGGAAAGGGGGGACAGGGAATAATAATTCACCCCTCCACTTT.

The chain is built from TRBV4-1 and TRBJ1-3; D gene uncertain. The CDR3 has 15 amino acids. Trimming took 1 base from V and 2 from J, leaving 9 bases between them. Germline CDR1 MGHRA, CDR2 YSYEKL. CDR3 in amino acids: CASSQARKTGNTIYF. The CDR3 DNA sequence: TGCGCCAGCAGCCAAGCTCGAAAAACTGGAAACACCATATATTTT.

The chain employs TRBV18 and TRBJ1-5; D gene uncertain. V was pared by 2 bases and J by 5 bases, with 7 bases between. Germline V gene sequence: CDR1 KGHSH, CDR2 LQKENI. The CDR3 totals 13 residues. The chain's CDR3 is CASSPDGDQPQHF. CDR3 DNA sequence: TGTGCCAGCTCACCAGACGGCGATCAGCCCCAGCATTTT.

This sequence joins TRBV9 and TRBJ1-3; no firm D call. Germline loops: CDR1 SGDLS, CDR2 YYNGEE. This CDR3 is 16 amino acids long. The V end lost 3 bases, the J end lost 8 bases, and 21 bases lay between the germline ends. The CDR3, as DNA: TGTGCCAGCAGCGCTCACTCGACGGTTCTAGCACACACCATATATTTT. Amino acid sequence: CASSAHSTVLAHTIYF.

The chain has TRBV11-2 and TRBJ2-5, with D perhaps matching TRBD1 (5 bases). CDR3 length equals 15 residues. V dropped 2 bases and J dropped 2 bases, with 12 bases sitting between them. The germline V gene has CDR1 SGHAT and CDR2 FQNNGV. CDR3 in amino acids: CASSLSRRGQETQYF. The CDR3 DNA is TGTGCCAGCAGCTTATCTAGAAGGGGTCAAGAGACCCAGTACTTC.

The chain combines TRBV27 with TRBJ2-2; the D gene is possibly TRBD1 (5 bases). Germline lookup yields CDR1 MNHEY and CDR2 SMNVEV (reference sequence). V lost 0 bases to trimming and J lost 3 bases, with 8 bases between them. CDR3 length: 15 amino acids. This CDR3 is CASSLSQGYTGELFF. In DNA, the CDR3 is TGTGCCAGCAGTTTATCGCAGGGATACACCGGGGAGCTGTTTTTT.

The table lists this clone with a few counts. J is TRBJ2-2 and V is TRBV2, with D perhaps matching TRBD2 (5 bases). From germline, CDR1 is SNHLY and CDR2 FYNNEI. The CDR3 sequence is 14 residues long. V lost 11 bases, J lost 1 base, and 14 bases lay in between. CDR3 in amino acids: CAGRGNGNTGELFF. As DNA, the CDR3 is TGTGCCGGCCGGGGTAACGGGAACACCGGGGAGCTGTTTTTT. Full variable domain (remainder filled in from reference TRBV2 and TRBJ2-2): EPEVTQTPSHQVTQMGQEVILRCVPISNHLYFYWYRQILGQKVEFLVSFYNNEISEKSEIFDDQFSVERPDGSNFTLKIRSTKLEDSAMYFCAGRGNGNTGELFFGEGSRLTVL.

The chain couples TRBV7-9 to TRBJ1-1, with D unclear. Looked up from germline, CDR1 is SEHNR and CDR2 is FQNEAQ (reference sequence). The CDR3 runs 15 residues. Trimming took 5 bases from V and 0 from J, leaving 13 bases between them. CDR3 in DNA: TGTGCCAGCAGCACAGCGGGGAGCATGAACACTGAAGCTTTCTTT. Protein: CASSTAGSMNTEAFF.

The V and J genes are TRBV7-2 and TRBJ2-7; D is possibly TRBD1 (6 bases). V lost 4 bases, J lost 2 bases, and 15 bases lay in between. CDR1 is SGHTA, CDR2 FQGNSA, per germline. The CDR3 sequence is 15 residues long. CDR3 coding DNA: TGTGCCAGCAGCTCCGTGGCGACAGGCGCCTACGAGCAGTACTTC. Translating it yields CASSSVATGAYEQYF. The whole variable domain, filled in from reference TRBV7-2 and TRBJ2-7, reads GAGVSQSPSNKVTEKGKDVELRCDPISGHTALYWYRQSLGQGLEFLIYFQGNSAPDKSGLPSDRFSAERTGGSVSTLTIQRTQQEDSAVYLCASSSVATGAYEQYFGPGTRLTVT.

The chain employs TRBV6-6 and TRBJ2-7, with TRBD2 as a possible D gene (6 bases). CDR1 is MNHNY, CDR2 SVGAGI, per germline (reference sequence). There are 15 residues in the CDR3. With 8 bases removed from V and 0 bases from J, the gap between germline ends came to 17 bases. The CDR3 protein is CASETSAGSSYEQYF. Written as DNA, the CDR3 is TGTGCCAGCGAAACGTCGGCCGGGAGCTCCTACGAGCAGTACTTC.

V and J are TRBV6-6 and TRBJ1-2; no clear D. Trimming shortened V by 5 bases and J by 3 bases, and 13 bases separated the two germline ends. Germline values: CDR1 MNHNY, CDR2 SVGAGI (reference sequence). The CDR3 has 14 amino acids. CDR3 region: CASSPPGIDYGYTF. The CDR3 bases are TGTGCCAGCAGTCCCCCGGGGATCGACTATGGCTACACCTTC.

The J gene is TRBJ2-7, the V gene TRBV6-5; 13 bases line up with TRBD2. The CDR3 contains 15 residues. From germline, CDR1 is MNHEY and CDR2 SVGAGI. After removal of 6 bases from V and 6 bases from J, the junction contained 8 bases not matched to a gene. The CDR3 DNA reads TGTGCCAGCAGCCACAGACTAGCGGGAGGTACCGAGCAGTACTTC. This codes for CASSHRLAGGTEQYF.

The chain is built from TRBV7-6 and TRBJ2-7; D possibly corresponds to TRBD1 (5 bases). V was trimmed by 3 bases and J by 1 base, leaving 7 bases between them. The CDR3 totals 13 residues. Germline lookup yields CDR1 SGHVS and CDR2 FNYEAQ. CDR3 nucleotide sequence: TGTGCCAGCAGCTTTGGGGCTTCCTACGAGCAGTACTTC. Residues: CASSFGASYEQYF.

The V and J genes are TRBV11-2 and TRBJ1-3, with D possibly TRBD1 on 5 matching bases. CDR1 SGHAT and CDR2 FQNNGV come from the germline V gene. CDR3 size: 17 residues. V lost 1 base to trimming and J lost 1 base, with 14 bases between them. The CDR3 reads CASSLVPRAGSGNTIYF. The CDR3 DNA is TGTGCCAGCAGCTTAGTACCCAGGGCCGGGTCTGGAAACACCATATATTTT.

This clone was detected only once. The sample carries other DNA sequences with the same CDR3. The rearrangement joins TRBV5-1 to TRBJ2-1; TRBD2 is a possible D gene (5 bases). Germline values: CDR1 SGHRS, CDR2 YFSETQ. The CDR3 is 13 residues long. V shed 0 bases and J shed 7 bases, with 8 bases lying between them. CDR3 region: CASSLALANEQFF. As DNA, the CDR3 is TGCGCCAGCAGCTTGGCGCTAGCAAATGAGCAGTTCTTC. Full variable domain (missing parts from reference TRBV5-1 and TRBJ2-1): KAGVTQTPRYLIKTRGQQVTLSCSPISGHRSVSWYQQTPGQGLQFLFEYFSETQRNKGNFPGRFSGRQFSNSRSEMNVSTLELGDSALYLCASSLALANEQFFGPGTRLTVL.

The chain has TRBV19 and TRBJ1-1; TRBD1 is a possible D gene (5 bases). Germline CDR1 and CDR2: LNHDA and SQIVND (reference sequence). V lost 8 bases and J lost 0, with 16 bases in between. There are 15 residues in the CDR3. CDR3 amino acids: CASWGLQGLNTEAFF. The CDR3 nucleotides are TGTGCCAGTTGGGGACTGCAGGGCTTGAACACTGAAGCTTTCTTT.

V and J are TRBV6-5 and TRBJ2-2; 12 nucleotides agree with TRBD2. The germline V gene encodes CDR1 MNHEY and CDR2 SVGAGI. V lost 7 bases to trimming and J lost 4 bases; unmatched junction nucleotides: 4. This CDR3 is built from 15 residues. This CDR3 reads CASNRLAGATGELFF. In nucleotides, the CDR3 is TGTGCCAGCAACCGACTAGCGGGAGCCACCGGGGAGCTGTTTTTT.

This chain joins TRBV6-5 and TRBJ1-2; TRBD1 aligns across 10 bases. Trimming took 4 bases from V and 8 from J; bases not matched to a gene: 4. CDR3 length equals 13 residues. The germline V gene has CDR1 MNHEY and CDR2 SVGAGI. CDR3 protein: CASSWTGGAGYTF. Here the CDR3 DNA reads TGTGCCAGCAGTTGGACAGGGGGAGCCGGCTACACCTTC.

Turning to this clone: Other DNA sequences in the sample encode the same CDR3. The chain recombines TRBV19 with TRBJ1-5, with TRBD1 identical over 7 bases. CDR3 length: 15 residues. J gave up 0 bases and V 4 bases, and 3 bases lay outside the gene matches. Germline-derived CDR1 and CDR2 are LNHDA and SQIVND (reference sequence). Here the CDR3 DNA reads TGTGCCAGTAGTACCGGGACAGTTAGCAATCAGCCCCAGCATTTT. Amino acid sequence: CASSTGTVSNQPQHF.

The chain couples TRBV7-9 to TRBJ2-7; maybe TRBD2 (6 bases). The V gene lost 1 base and the J gene lost 2 bases, with 12 bases spanning the gap. The CDR3 has 15 amino acids. The germline V gene has CDR1 SEHNR and CDR2 FQNEAQ (reference sequence). This CDR3 is CASSLGTMGPYEQYF. For the CDR3, the DNA is TGTGCCAGCAGCTTAGGGACTATGGGACCCTACGAGCAGTACTTC.

CDR3 sequence (DNA): TGTGCCAGCAGTGATCAGGTTACCTACGAGCAGTACTTC. It codes for CASSDQVTYEQYF. V gene TRBV2 combines with J gene TRBJ2-7; unclear D gene. The CDR3 consists of 13 residues. The V end lost 3 bases, the J end lost 2 bases, and 8 bases lay between the germline ends. Germline lookup yields CDR1 SNHLY and CDR2 FYNNEI.

The chain uses TRBV10-3 and TRBJ2-7; no clear D gene. This CDR3 contains 13 residues. In germline, CDR1 is ENHRY, CDR2 SYGVKD. V shed 3 bases and J shed 6 bases, with 12 bases lying between them. The CDR3 nucleotides are TGTGCCATCAGTGAACCGGCAGCCTCCGAGCAGTACTTC. The encoded protein is CAISEPAASEQYF.

The V gene is TRBV11-2, the J gene TRBJ2-5, with D unclear. V was trimmed by 4 bases and J by 2 bases, leaving 20 bases between them. The CDR3 extends over 17 amino acids. Per germline, CDR1 SGHAT and CDR2 FQNNGV. The CDR3 coding sequence is TGTGCCAGCAGCTCCCACATGGTGGTCAGCAGACAAGAGACCCAGTACTTC. It codes for CASSSHMVVSRQETQYF.

J is TRBJ1-1 and V is TRBV19; perhaps TRBD1 as D (5 bases). The germline gives CDR1 LNHDA, CDR2 SQIVND (reference sequence). V dropped 3 bases and J dropped 7 bases, with 18 bases sitting between them. CDR3 length: 15 residues. CDR3 amino acids: CASSIPFFMGGEAFF. For the CDR3, the DNA is TGTGCCAGTAGTATCCCCTTCTTTATGGGGGGTGAAGCTTTCTTT.

The rearrangement uses TRBV30 and TRBJ2-2; 7 bases are a match to TRBD2. The CDR3 is made up of 15 amino acids. Germline-derived CDR1 and CDR2 are GTSNPN and SVGIG (reference sequence). Losses at the gene ends were 0 bases for V and 6 bases for J; bases not matched to a gene: 7. The CDR3 reads CAWSVRGRGPGELFF. The DNA for the CDR3 is TGTGCCTGGAGTGTACGTGGGAGGGGCCCCGGGGAGCTGTTTTTT.

Worth noting for this clone: The sample has other DNA sequences that encode this CDR3 too. This chain uses TRBV7-9 with TRBJ2-3; D not certain. CDR3 length equals 13 residues. The V gene lost 5 bases and the J gene lost 6 bases, with 12 bases spanning the gap. Per the germline V gene, CDR1 is SEHNR and CDR2 is FQNEAQ (reference sequence). CDR3 region: CASSPMGGDTQYF. CDR3 DNA sequence: TGTGCCAGCAGCCCGATGGGTGGCGATACGCAGTATTTT.

Comments on this clone: Distinct nucleotide sequences in the sample also encode this CDR3. This chain connects TRBV30 to TRBJ1-3; tentative D call: TRBD1 (6 bases). Between the trimmed V and J ends, which lost 1 base and 4 bases, there was a span of 8 bases. Germline CDR1 is GTSNPN and CDR2 is SVGIG (reference sequence). This CDR3 region has 13 residues. CDR3 amino acids: CAWSGTAGNTIYF. The CDR3 DNA is TGTGCCTGGAGTGGGACAGCAGGAAACACCATATATTTT.

V is TRBV30 and J is TRBJ2-2; D possibly uses TRBD1 or TRBD2 (5 bases each). Germline V gene data show CDR1 as GTSNPN and CDR2 as SVGIG (reference sequence). The CDR3 loop spans 15 amino acids. The V gene lost 3 bases and the J gene lost 5 bases, with 16 bases spanning the gap. CDR3 loop: CAWRRSGTSTGELFF. The CDR3 DNA follows: TGTGCCTGGAGGCGCTCCGGGACCTCAACCGGGGAGCTGTTTTTT. The whole variable domain, remainder taken from reference TRBV30 and TRBJ2-2, is SQTIHQWPATLVQPVGSPLSLECTVEGTSNPNLYWYRQAAGRGLQLLFYSVGIGQISSEVPQNLSASRPQDRQFILSSKKLLLSDSGFYLCAWRRSGTSTGELFFGEGSRLTVL.

The chain links TRBV7-3 to TRBJ2-1; TRBD2 aligns across 11 bases. The V gene end was trimmed by 3 bases and the J gene end by 6 bases; junction bases not matched to a gene: 1. Looked up from germline, CDR1 is SGHTA and CDR2 is FQGTGA. The CDR3 sequence is 14 residues long. For the CDR3, the DNA is TGTGCCAGCAGCTTTAGCGGGGGGGCCAATGAGCAGTTCTTC. Translating it yields CASSFSGGANEQFF.